This T cell receptor beta chain was obtained from a study of blood T cells in healthy people across ages. General study results and limits: A roughly linear fall in TCR beta diversity per million T cells was seen with increasing age.

The V end was cut by 7 bases, the J end by 1 base, with 10 bases between. The CDR3 spans 13 residues. Using a J-beta primer mix together with a sample-barcoded 5' primer, a second PCR was run for roughly 6 to 12 cycles. Every sample gave at least 3 million paired-end reads containing CDR3. MiXCR, run by TCRdb on the 5' RACE reads, gives a single entry per CDR3 protein. The sample consists of some 800,000 distinct CDR3 sequences, 20% to 25% of them appearing once. As for this clonotype: The antigen is unknown.

These sequences were also reported in another study, on T cells of mothers and their children. That source reports: Nine systemically healthy Caucasian donors: three mothers, six children.

The source material was blood. This clonotype originated in a boy aged 5-17 years in good health. The chain recombines TRBV12-3 or TRBV12-4 with TRBJ1-1, with D perhaps matching TRBD1 (5 bases). CDR3 coding DNA: TGTGCCAGCACCAAGAGGGGGAACACTGAAGCTTTCTTT. This sequence encodes CASTKRGNTEAFF.